The rows below give T cell receptor beta chains drawn from one sample of a study of blood T cell repertoires in COVID-19. Repertoires were generated with immunoSEQ multiplex PCR, while TCRdb's copy carries only in-frame clones and drops some. The table shows over 250,000 clones, with roughly nine tenths occurring only once. The sample was PBMCs or T cells enriched from blood (not recorded which). The receptors derive from a man aged 60 to 75 who had recovered from COVID-19. Each CDR3 is given with its conserved first and last residue.

v_gene: TRBV9; CDR3aa: CASSAGTNSYEQYF
v_gene: TRBV2; CDR3aa: CASRETTVPNYGYTF
v_gene: TRBV7-3; CDR3aa: CASSGQPNTEAFF
v_gene: TRBV2; CDR3aa: CASVEDRGSLYEQYF
v_gene: TRBV6-1; CDR3aa: CASREAGTGNYEQYF
v_gene: TRBV9; CDR3aa: CASSVGYNVETQYF
v_gene: TRBV5-5; CDR3aa: CASSLGRQGLGNEQFF
v_gene: TRBV11-1; CDR3aa: CASSLAGTAGISYEQYF
v_gene: TRBV5-1; CDR3aa: CASSEAGTGGGNEQFF
v_gene: TRBV4-1; CDR3aa: CASSQGTGTGELFF
v_gene: TRBV20-1; CDR3aa: CSASEQGAKAYGYTF
v_gene: TRBV5-1; CDR3aa: CASSLAPGSEQFF
v_gene: TRBV7-9; CDR3aa: CASSLPPGRGGPDTQYF
v_gene: TRBV9; CDR3aa: CASSVDPGVNQPQHF
v_gene: TRBV10-2; CDR3aa: CASALSYEQYF
v_gene: TRBV3-1/TRBV3-2; CDR3aa: CASSRESTRSYGYTF
v_gene: TRBV19; CDR3aa: CASSPYFGVSNQPQHF
v_gene: TRBV2; CDR3aa: CASSEAQGSYYGYTF
v_gene: TRBV10-2; CDR3aa: CASRGQGNQPQHF
v_gene: TRBV20-1; CDR3aa: CSARAGVGSEKLFF
v_gene: TRBV4-1; CDR3aa: CASSQLQSANYGYTF
v_gene: TRBV6-5; CDR3aa: CASSYSSNSGNTIYF
v_gene: TRBV4-3; CDR3aa: CASSQNGDRGHEQYF
v_gene: TRBV11-3; CDR3aa: CASSLDRSPDEQFF
v_gene: TRBV4-2; CDR3aa: CASSQEFSREGHYEQYF
v_gene: TRBV9; CDR3aa: CASSAPQFPYEQYF
v_gene: TRBV24-1; CDR3aa: CATSEAPGTGNYGYTF
v_gene: TRBV7-6; CDR3aa: CASSLVSEAEQFF
v_gene: TRBV5-1; CDR3aa: CASSLDGTGGWNYGYTF
v_gene: TRBV5-6; CDR3aa: CASSPPGAEQYF
v_gene: TRBV18; CDR3aa: CASSPAGLGVTEAFF
v_gene: TRBV6-1; CDR3aa: CASSEVGGRNEQFF
v_gene: TRBV25-1; CDR3aa: CASSARQGAGSGANVLTF
v_gene: TRBV2; CDR3aa: CASKTRGRDREAFF
v_gene: TRBV21-1; CDR3aa: CASSKEGGTYGYTF
v_gene: TRBV30; CDR3aa: CAWSTGTVYGYTF
v_gene: TRBV4-2; CDR3aa: CASSQVGDRGRDTIYF
v_gene: TRBV30; CDR3aa: CAWTPVSAGEQYF
v_gene: TRBV7-2; CDR3aa: CASSLPGTGVRYTF
v_gene: TRBV3-1/TRBV3-2; CDR3aa: CASSPRQTLNYGYTF
v_gene: TRBV19; CDR3aa: CASSLLIAGSPTNYGYTF
v_gene: TRBV5-1; CDR3aa: CASSPGGTFQETQYF
v_gene: TRBV11-3; CDR3aa: CASSLGGPDEQYF
v_gene: TRBV14; CDR3aa: CASSQDPKMGAHSGANVLTF